The 23 T cell receptor beta chains below come from one sample, sequenced in a study of blood T cell repertoires in COVID-19. TCRdb's copy holds only in-frame clones and misses some; the assay was immunoSEQ multiplex PCR. The sample has approximately 200,000 clones, more than 70% seen once. Sequences were obtained from PBMCs or T cells enriched from blood (not recorded which). Receptors originate from a woman aged 40-49 years with acute COVID-19.

V and J are TRBV7-9 and TRBJ2-7; D ambiguous. Trimming stripped 2 bases from V and 6 bases from J, with 5 bases between. Looked up from germline, CDR1 is SEHNR and CDR2 is FQNEAQ (reference sequence). The CDR3 is 11 residues long. CDR3: CASSLIREQYF. The DNA for the CDR3 is TGTGCCAGCAGCTTAATTCGCGAGCAGTACTTC.

There are a few counts of this clone. This CDR3 is CASSFDRGSETQYF. The CDR3 DNA sequence: TGTGCCAGCAGTTTCGACAGGGGCAGCGAGACCCAGTACTTC. The chain employs TRBV28 and TRBJ2-5, with TRBD1 identical over 8 bases. The J segment lost 5 bases and the V segment lost 3 bases, leaving 5 bases of the junction unmatched. This CDR3 is built from 14 residues. Germline V lookup: CDR1 MDHEN, CDR2 SYDVKM.

This chain joins TRBV30 and TRBJ2-2, with D unclear. With 5 bases removed from V and 0 bases from J, the gap between germline ends came to 7 bases. The CDR3 runs 13 residues. Germline loops: CDR1 GTSNPN, CDR2 SVGIG (reference sequence). The CDR3 DNA is TGTGCCTGGCGTACGGCGAACACCGGGGAGCTGTTTTTT. This gives the protein CAWRTANTGELFF.

V usage is TRBV7-9 and J usage is TRBJ2-7; perhaps TRBD1 as D (6 bases). There are 15 residues in the CDR3. Trimming left V 7 bases short and J 0 bases short, with 16 bases between. Germline V gene sequence: CDR1 SEHNR, CDR2 FQNEAQ (reference sequence). The CDR3 loop reads CASILGSGDSYEQYF. The CDR3 coding sequence is TGTGCCAGCATCCTTGGGTCAGGGGACTCCTACGAGCAGTACTTC.

The J gene is TRBJ1-1, the V gene TRBV28, with D perhaps TRBD1 (5 bases). Germline V gives CDR1 MDHEN, CDR2 SYDVKM. Deletions cut 4 bases from V and 2 bases from J, with 17 bases between. CDR3 length: 16 residues. The CDR3 nucleotides read TGTGCCAGCAGTTCTCCTGGGACGGACTACAACACTGAAGCTTTCTTT. Protein sequence: CASSSPGTDYNTEAFF. The complete variable domain, with remaining parts taken from reference TRBV28 and TRBJ1-1, reads DVKVTQSSRYLVKRTGEKVFLECVQDMDHENMFWYRQDPGLGLRLIYFSYDVKMKEKGDIPEGYSVSREKKERFSLILESASTNQTSMYLCASSSPGTDYNTEAFFGQGTRLTVV.

V usage is TRBV19 and J usage is TRBJ2-1; TRBD2 matches 13 bases. The CDR3 covers 18 residues. Germline CDR1 reads LNHDA; CDR2 reads SQIVND (reference sequence). Trimming removed 8 bases from V and 0 bases from J; junction bases left unmatched: 10. The CDR3 sequence: CASGGLAGTMSSYNEQFF. CDR3 sequence (DNA): TGTGCCAGTGGGGGACTAGCGGGAACAATGAGCTCCTACAATGAGCAGTTCTTC.

This clone has just one count. The chain links TRBV6-5 to TRBJ2-5, with D tentatively TRBD2 (6 bases). The V gene lost 6 bases and the J gene lost 5 bases, with 13 bases spanning the gap. In germline, CDR1 is MNHEY, CDR2 SVGAGI. The CDR3 contains 13 residues. CDR3 protein: CASSQGGRETQYF. CDR3 DNA: TGTGCCAGCAGCCAGGGAGGTCGGGAGACCCAGTACTTC.

This chain joins TRBV2 and TRBJ2-4; D is possibly TRBD2 (5 bases). V dropped 6 bases and J dropped 7 bases, with 16 bases sitting between them. The germline V gene has CDR1 SNHLY and CDR2 FYNNEI. The CDR3 length is 14 residues. The DNA for the CDR3 is TGTGCCAGCAGCGAGGGCAGAGCGAGGAACATTCAGTACTTC. Residues: CASSEGRARNIQYF.

This clone occurred once. This chain uses TRBV4-1 with TRBJ1-3; 12 bases are shared with TRBD1. The CDR3 contains 17 residues. CDR1 and CDR2 (germline): MGHRA, YSYEKL. V was pared by 4 bases and J by 4 bases, with 8 bases of the junction left unmatched. CDR3 in DNA: TGCGCCAGCAGCCCCGGGACAGGGGGCGTCGGAGGAAACACCATATATTTT. It encodes CASSPGTGGVGGNTIYF.

The chain combines TRBV3-1 (or the pseudogene TRBV3-2) with TRBJ1-1; D may be TRBD1 (6 bases). The CDR3 is made up of 14 amino acids. Trimming took off 3 bases at V and 1 base at J, with 9 bases between the two ends. CDR1 and CDR2 (germline): LGHDT, YNNKEL (reference sequence). CDR3 nucleotide sequence: TGTGCCAGCAGCCAGTCGACAGGGAACACTGAAGCTTTCTTT. It translates to CASSQSTGNTEAFF.

This clone was recorded a few times. The chain employs TRBV5-1 and TRBJ1-1; D call uncertain. Germline V CDR1 and CDR2: SGHRS, YFSETQ. This CDR3 has 15 amino acids. V shed 1 base and J shed 6 bases, with 16 bases lying between them. The CDR3 sequence is CASSLYRGVSAEAFF. The CDR3 bases are TGCGCCAGCAGCTTGTATCGAGGCGTGAGTGCTGAAGCTTTCTTT. Variable domain in full (rest from reference TRBV5-1 and TRBJ1-1): KAGVTQTPRYLIKTRGQQVTLSCSPISGHRSVSWYQQTPGQGLQFLFEYFSETQRNKGNFPGRFSGRQFSNSRSEMNVSTLELGDSALYLCASSLYRGVSAEAFFGQGTRLTVV.

The rearrangement joins TRBV10-3 to TRBJ2-2; a weak D match, TRBD2 (6 bases). CDR1 ENHRY and CDR2 SYGVKD come from the germline V gene. The CDR3 length is 15 residues. V was cut by 6 bases and J by 9 bases, with 20 bases left in between. This chain's CDR3 is CAIRPSGGGIRELFF. The CDR3 DNA is TGTGCCATCAGGCCTTCCGGCGGAGGGATCCGGGAGCTGTTTTTT.

Only one count was recorded for this clone. The chain links TRBV7-2 to TRBJ1-2; 7 bases agree with TRBD1. CDR3 size: 15 residues. Trimming cost V 5 bases and J 8 bases; bases outside gene matches: 14. The V gene's germline CDR1 is SGHTA and CDR2 FQGNSA. The CDR3 coding sequence is TGTGCCAGCAGCCCACTCGACAGGGCGGGGAGCGGCTACACCTTC. Translating gives CASSPLDRAGSGYTF. The variable domain in full, with the rest retrieved from reference TRBV7-2 and TRBJ1-2, is GAGVSQSPSNKVTEKGKDVELRCDPISGHTALYWYRQSLGQGLEFLIYFQGNSAPDKSGLPSDRFSAERTGGSVSTLTIQRTQQEDSAVYLCASSPLDRAGSGYTFGSGTRLTVV.

Points on this clone: Different DNA sequences within this sample yield the same CDR3. This sequence joins TRBV19 and TRBJ2-1; a weak D match, TRBD1 (6 bases). V was trimmed by 1 base and J by 7 bases, leaving 8 bases between them. The CDR3 is 13 amino acids. CDR1 and CDR2 (germline): LNHDA, SQIVND (reference sequence). The CDR3 bases are TGTGCCAGTAGTATAGGCAGGGGAAATGAGCAGTTCTTC. This codes for CASSIGRGNEQFF.

The chain links TRBV6-5 to TRBJ1-3, with 12 bases that match TRBD1. CDR1 and CDR2 from the germline V gene are MNHEY and SVGAGI. V gave up 6 bases and J gave up 7 bases; unmatched junction bases: 4. This CDR3 region has 14 residues. The CDR3 is CASRTGTGGNTIYF. The CDR3 DNA sequence: TGTGCCAGCAGAACCGGGACAGGGGGCAACACCATATATTTT.

This chain joins TRBV4-1 and TRBJ1-4; D not certain. V was cut by 3 bases and J by 6 bases, with 17 bases left in between. The CDR3 runs 16 residues. Per germline, CDR1 MGHRA and CDR2 YSYEKL. The CDR3 coding sequence is TGCGCCAGCAGCCAGACCCCGCCGGGCGGGGATGAAAAACTGTTTTTT. Its protein is CASSQTPPGGDEKLFF.

This rearrangement joins TRBV19 to TRBJ2-3; 7 nucleotides align to TRBD1. Germline assignment: CDR1 LNHDA and CDR2 SQIVND (reference sequence). J gave up 10 bases and V 5 bases, and 12 bases lay outside the gene matches. The length of the CDR3 is 14 residues. Written as DNA, the CDR3 is TGTGCCAGTAGTTTCAGACAGGGTACCTTTGCGCAGTATTTT. Protein product: CASSFRQGTFAQYF.

The CDR3: CASSMGQRGAQETQYF. The CDR3 DNA reads as TGTGCCAGTAGTATGGGTCAGCGGGGGGCCCAAGAGACCCAGTACTTC. The chain employs TRBV19 and TRBJ2-5, with 9 bases identical to TRBD2. This CDR3 is built from 16 residues. V trimming: 3 bases; J trimming: 1 base; junction bases outside the gene matches: 6. From germline, CDR1 is LNHDA and CDR2 SQIVND (reference sequence).

V usage is TRBV19 and J usage is TRBJ1-2; 7 bases are a match to TRBD1. The CDR3 runs 15 residues. CDR1 and CDR2 from the germline V gene are LNHDA and SQIVND (reference sequence). Trimming at V came to 3 bases and at J to 8 bases, leaving 12 bases not matched to a gene. CDR3 DNA: TGTGCCAGTAGTATTGGGACAGCGATGGTAAGGGGCTACACCTTC. It encodes CASSIGTAMVRGYTF.

This rearrangement joins TRBV5-4 to TRBJ2-7; no firm D call. V was trimmed by 4 bases and J by 2 bases, leaving 13 bases between them. The CDR3 covers 14 residues. Germline values: CDR1 SGHNT, CDR2 YYREEE (reference sequence). The CDR3 region is CASSRPGSTYEQYF. CDR3 DNA sequence: TGTGCCAGCAGCCGTCCTGGCAGTACCTACGAGCAGTACTTC.

This clone appeared a single time. For the CDR3, the DNA is TGTGCCAGCAGTTACGACCCGGGCTATGGCTACACCTTC. Translated: CASSYDPGYGYTF. J is TRBJ1-2 and V is TRBV6-5; D unclear. Trimming took 2 bases from V and 4 from J, leaving 8 bases between them. This CDR3 comprises 13 residues. The germline V gene encodes CDR1 MNHEY and CDR2 SVGAGI.

This clone was detected once. In nucleotides, the CDR3 is TGTGCCAGCAGTTTCACGGGGGTGAGCAATCAGCCCCAGCATTTT. This translates into CASSFTGVSNQPQHF. The chain couples TRBV28 to TRBJ1-5; possible D gene TRBD1, 5 bases. The V gene lost 3 bases and the J gene lost 1 base, with 10 bases spanning the gap. The length of the CDR3 is 15 residues. Germline V gene lookup returns CDR1 MDHEN and CDR2 SYDVKM.

V is TRBV19 and J is TRBJ2-1; 10 bases align to TRBD2. CDR3 size: 15 residues. The germline V gene has CDR1 LNHDA and CDR2 SQIVND (reference sequence). V shed 3 bases, J shed 5 bases, and the junction held 4 bases outside the gene matches. CDR3 bases: TGTGCCAGTAGTATGAGGCTAGCGGGGGACAATGAGCAGTTCTTC. Encoded protein: CASSMRLAGDNEQFF.